This is a list of T cell receptor beta chains from one sample in a study of OX40 agonist ivuxolimab in advanced cancers. The data were produced by immunoSEQ multiplex PCR, yet TCRdb's version contains in-frame clones alone and is incomplete. The table shows about 70,000 clones, with more than 85% occurring only once. Sequencing used CD4+ or CD8+ T cells sorted from blood, obtained in a trial of the OX40 agonist ivuxolimab. The receptors here all came from an adult with an advanced solid tumor such as melanoma, head and neck, liver or kidney cancer. Both conserved end residues are part of each CDR3. D genes are given only for firm matches. Size is stated for part of the rows, as once, few or many counts, or as a class when the clone is expanded.

TRBV7-9	TRBJ1-2	NA	TRBD1	TGTGCCAGCAGCCCAGGCGCCGGGACAGAAGATGGCTACACCTTC	CASSPGAGTEDGYTF
TRBV9	TRBJ2-1	NA	NA	TGTGCCAGCAGCGTCTGGGCAGGGGGACTAGGCGTCAATGAGCAGTTCTTC	CASSVWAGGLGVNEQFF
TRBV6-1	TRBJ1-5	NA	NA	TGTGCCAGCAGTGAATTTAGGGGTATTAGCAATCAGCCCCAGCATTTT	CASSEFRGISNQPQHF
TRBV7-3	TRBJ2-3	NA	NA	TGTGCCAGCAGCTTAGGTACTCCAAATACGCAGTATTTT	CASSLGTPNTQYF
TRBV6-6	TRBJ2-1	once	NA	TGTGCCAGCAGTTACGGGCCAGGGAACTACAATGAGCAGTTCTTC	CASSYGPGNYNEQFF
TRBV6-6	TRBJ2-7	NA	TRBD1	TGTGCCAGCAGTTACGGGGACAGGGAATACGAGCAGTACTTC	CASSYGDREYEQYF
TRBV19	TRBJ1-5	once	TRBD1	TGTGCCACCAGGACAGGTCTATATAGCAATCAGCCCCAGCATTTT	CATRTGLYSNQPQHF
TRBV7-6	TRBJ2-1	NA	TRBD2	TGTGCCAGCAGCTCCCCCCGGACGGGGGACTATCGTACGCGCAATGAGCAGTTCTTC	CASSSPRTGDYRTRNEQFF
TRBV11-2	TRBJ2-1	NA	NA	TGTGCCAGCAGCTTAGCTCCGTCCTACAATGAGCAGTTCTTC	CASSLAPSYNEQFF
TRBV9	TRBJ2-1	NA	NA	TGTGCCAGCAGCGTCTCAGGAGGCCAGAGCTCCTACAATGAGCAGTTCTTC	CASSVSGGQSSYNEQFF
TRBV2	TRBJ2-7	NA	TRBD1	TGTGCCAGCAGTGAGGACAGGGGGATAACCTACGAGCAGTACTTC	CASSEDRGITYEQYF
TRBV2	TRBJ2-2	once	TRBD1	TGTGCCAGCAGTAGGGGGCTCGACACCGGGGAGCTGTTTTTT	CASSRGLDTGELFF
TRBV7-6	TRBJ2-7	NA	TRBD2	TGTGCCAGCAGCTTAGTAGCGGGGGGGGCCTACGAGCAGTACTTC	CASSLVAGGAYEQYF
TRBV12-5	TRBJ1-1	NA	NA	TGTGCTAGTGGTTTGTCAGCCACTGAAGCTTTCTTT	CASGLSATEAFF
TRBV4-2	TRBJ1-1	once	TRBD1	TGTGCCAGCAGCCAAGTGGACAGGGCCACTGAAGCTTTCTTT	CASSQVDRATEAFF
TRBV6-5	TRBJ2-7	NA	NA	TGTGCCAGCAGTTACTCGTATCAGGGGGAGCAGTACTTC	CASSYSYQGEQYF
TRBV5-1	TRBJ2-7	NA	NA	TGCGCCAGCAGCTCGGCTGATGGGGGGTTTGACGAGCAGTACTTC	CASSSADGGFDEQYF
TRBV4-1	TRBJ2-1	NA	TRBD1	TGCGCCAGCAGCCAAACTTCGGGACAGTTATTCTTC	CASSQTSGQLFF
TRBV7-6	TRBJ2-7	once	NA	TGTGCCAGCAGCGCTGGACAGACCTACGAGCAGTACTTC	CASSAGQTYEQYF
TRBV13	TRBJ2-7	NA	NA	TGTGCCAGCAGCTCCGGCCGTATTAGCTCCTACGAGCAGTACTTC	CASSSGRISSYEQYF
TRBV19	TRBJ2-7	NA	NA	TGTGCCAGTAGTATAAGGCCCGGCCGACCCTACGAGCAGTACTTC	CASSIRPGRPYEQYF
TRBV2	TRBJ1-2	NA	NA	TGTGCCAGCAGTGTTTTGGAGAACTATGGCTACACCTTC	CASSVLENYGYTF
TRBV19	TRBJ2-4	once	TRBD1	TGTGCCAGTAGTCCTGGACAGGGAGCCAAAAACATTCAGTACTTC	CASSPGQGAKNIQYF
TRBV27	TRBJ1-1	NA	NA	TGTGCCAGCAGTTTGACACTGGAAGCCGTGGGAGAAGCTTTCTTT	CASSLTLEAVGEAFF
TRBV19	TRBJ1-2	NA	NA	TGTGCCAGTAGTTCCGGGGGGCTGTACTATGGCTACACCTTC	CASSSGGLYYGYTF
TRBV7-9	TRBJ1-5	NA	NA	TGTGCCAGCAGCCCGGGGGGGGCGCCCAATCAGCCCCAGCATTTT	CASSPGGAPNQPQHF
TRBV27	TRBJ1-2	NA	TRBD1	TGTGCCAGCAGTTTATCAGGGGGCGGCGGGGCTAACTATGGCTACACCTTC	CASSLSGGGGANYGYTF
TRBV11-2	TRBJ2-5	NA	NA	TGTGCCAGCAGCCGAGGACCCATGGAGGAGACCCAGTACTTC	CASSRGPMEETQYF
TRBV7-2	TRBJ1-1	NA	NA	TGTGCCAGCAGCTTAGAGACAAGCCCCTCTGAGAACACTGAAGCTTTCTTT	CASSLETSPSENTEAFF
TRBV7-8	TRBJ1-4	NA	NA	TGTGCCAGCAGCCCCGTCTTTGCAACTAATGAAAAACTGTTTTTT	CASSPVFATNEKLFF
TRBV7-3	TRBJ2-1	NA	NA	TGTGCCAGCAGCTTAAGGGGGAAGGAAGGACCCGGGCTGATTGAGCAGTTCTTC	CASSLRGKEGPGLIEQFF
TRBV12-5	TRBJ2-3	NA	NA	TGTGCTAGTGGTTTGGTAAGCCTCACAGATACGCAGTATTTT	CASGLVSLTDTQYF
TRBV7-8	TRBJ1-5	NA	NA	TGTGCCAGCAGCTTATGGGGAGAGGGTAGCAATCAGCCCCAGCATTTT	CASSLWGEGSNQPQHF
TRBV7-9	TRBJ2-1	NA	TRBD1	TGTGCCAGCAGCCCAACCGGACAGGGGCTCGATGAGCAGTTCTTC	CASSPTGQGLDEQFF
TRBV27	TRBJ2-7	NA	NA	TGTGCCAGCAGTTTATCGTTAGGAGGCTACGAGCAGTACTTC	CASSLSLGGYEQYF
TRBV27	TRBJ2-7	NA	TRBD2	TGTGCCAGCAGCCTTGGACCTCAGGGAGGGTGGACTCTATGGCACGAGCAGTACTTC	CASSLGPQGGWTLWHEQYF
TRBV7-9	TRBJ2-1	NA	TRBD1	TGTGCCAGCAGCTGGGGACCGGGACAGGCCCACAATGAGCAGTTCTTC	CASSWGPGQAHNEQFF
TRBV4-2	TRBJ1-5	NA	NA	TGTGCCAGCAGCCACGCCGGGACGGATAGCAATCAGCCCCAGCATTTT	CASSHAGTDSNQPQHF
TRBV4-1	TRBJ1-1	NA	NA	TGCGCCAGCAGCCAAGAGACAGCAGTCACTGAAGCTTTCTTT	CASSQETAVTEAFF
TRBV27	TRBJ1-2	NA	TRBD1	TGTGCCAGCAGTGCAGCCGGGACAGCCTTTAACTATGGCTACACCTTC	CASSAAGTAFNYGYTF
TRBV6-5	TRBJ1-1	NA	NA	TGTGCCAGCAGTTACTCGAAAGGAGCGGCCACTGAAGCTTTCTTT	CASSYSKGAATEAFF
TRBV7-3	TRBJ2-1	NA	TRBD1	TGTGCCAGCAGCCCCGGGACAGGGTCCAATGAGCAGTTCTTC	CASSPGTGSNEQFF
TRBV6-5	TRBJ2-1	NA	TRBD2	TGTGCCAGCAATCCGACTAGCGGGGGGGCCAATGAGCAGTTCTTC	CASNPTSGGANEQFF